These 3 T cell receptor beta chains originate from one sample sequenced in a study of human T cells and chemical hapten exposure. Specified time point: patch test 2, 6 weeks after DPC sensitization. Treatment noted: therapeutic diphenylcyclopropenone sensitization with weekly scalp DPC. TCRdb passed the RACE reads through MiXCR, listing each CDR3 protein once. The sample lists about 350,000 distinct CDR3 sequences, 6% to 7% occurring once. The sample was whole blood, taken in connection with sensitization to the hapten diphenylcyclopropenone (DPC). These receptors all come from a woman between 18 and 29 years old with alopecia areata. Some clones in this sample may be carry-over from other donors' samples.

The J gene is TRBJ2-2, the V gene TRBV5-4, with TRBD1 matching over 10 bases. The CDR3 totals 17 residues. The germline V gene has CDR1 SGHNT and CDR2 YYREEE (reference sequence). V was clipped by 2 bases and J by 2 bases; unmatched bases: 6. Written as DNA, the CDR3 is TGTGCCAGCAGCTTATGGGGACAGGGGAGCAACACCGGGGAGCTGTTTTTT. Amino acids: CASSLWGQGSNTGELFF. The whole variable domain, remainder taken from reference TRBV5-4 and TRBJ2-2, is ETGVTQSPTHLIKTRGQQVTLRCSSQSGHNTVSWYQQALGQGPQFIFQYYREEENGRGNFPPRFSGLQFPNYSSELNVNALELDDSALYLCASSLWGQGSNTGELFFGEGSRLTVL.

The sample holds many counts of this clonotype. The chain uses TRBV7-9 and TRBJ1-5; D uncertain. Germline-derived CDR1 and CDR2 are SEHNR and FQNEAQ (reference sequence). Trimming cost V 5 bases and J 3 bases, with 8 bases left between them. CDR3 length: 13 residues. In DNA, the CDR3 is TGTGCCAGCAGCAAATCCAACAATCAGCCCCAGCATTTT. Its translation: CASSKSNNQPQHF.

This clonotype showed up just a few times. The J gene is TRBJ2-1, the V gene TRBV29-1; D remains unclear. The V end lost 3 bases, the J end lost 3 bases, and 3 bases lay between the germline ends. CDR1 SQVTM and CDR2 ANQGSEA come from the germline V gene. CDR3 length equals 11 residues. DNA for the CDR3: TGCAGCGTTGATTACTACAATGAGCAGTTCTTC. It is translated as CSVDYYNEQFF.